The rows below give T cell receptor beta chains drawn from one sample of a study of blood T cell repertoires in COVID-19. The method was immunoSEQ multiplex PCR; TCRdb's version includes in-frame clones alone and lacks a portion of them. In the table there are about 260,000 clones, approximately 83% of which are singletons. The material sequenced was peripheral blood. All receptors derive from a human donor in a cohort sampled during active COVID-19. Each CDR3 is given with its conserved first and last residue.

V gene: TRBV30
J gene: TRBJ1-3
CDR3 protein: CAWFSGLSGNTIYF

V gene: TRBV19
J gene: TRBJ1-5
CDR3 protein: CASSMGQLGNQPQHF

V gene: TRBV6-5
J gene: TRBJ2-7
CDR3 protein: CASRASVPSYEQYF

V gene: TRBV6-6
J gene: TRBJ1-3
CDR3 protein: CASFGGVLSGNTIYF

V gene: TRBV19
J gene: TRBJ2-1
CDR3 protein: CASSIRIREIGSGNEQFF

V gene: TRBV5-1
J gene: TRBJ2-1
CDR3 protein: CASSLMAGAHNEQFF

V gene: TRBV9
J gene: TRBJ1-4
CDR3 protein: CASNPGGESEKLFF

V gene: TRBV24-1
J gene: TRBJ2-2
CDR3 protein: CATSEADRGNTGELFF

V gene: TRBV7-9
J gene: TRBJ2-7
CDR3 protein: CASSSGQLYEQYF

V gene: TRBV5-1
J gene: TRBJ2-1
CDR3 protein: CASSSTGTGLYEQFF

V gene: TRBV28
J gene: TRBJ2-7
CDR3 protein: CASSTLTAGREQYF

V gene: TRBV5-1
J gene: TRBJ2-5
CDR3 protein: CASSSVDRQETQYF

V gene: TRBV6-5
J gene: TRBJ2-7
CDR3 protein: CASRLGVAYEQYF

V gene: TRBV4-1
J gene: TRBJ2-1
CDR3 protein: CASSQGIQGGEQFF

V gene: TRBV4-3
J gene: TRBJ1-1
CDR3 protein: CASSQGSWTEAFF

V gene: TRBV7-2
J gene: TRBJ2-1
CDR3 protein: CASRPRTSGHEQFF

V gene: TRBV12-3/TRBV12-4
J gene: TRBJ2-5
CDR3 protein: CASSYAASETQYF

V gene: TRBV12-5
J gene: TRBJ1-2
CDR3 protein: CASGPTGEGGYTF

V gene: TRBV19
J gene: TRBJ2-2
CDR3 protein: CASSMRWAGELFF

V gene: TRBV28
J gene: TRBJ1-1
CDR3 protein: CASGQGYTEAFF

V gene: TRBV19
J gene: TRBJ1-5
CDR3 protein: CASSIAGGSSNQPQHF

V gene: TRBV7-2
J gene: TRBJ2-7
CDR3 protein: CASSLGLAGGYYEQYF

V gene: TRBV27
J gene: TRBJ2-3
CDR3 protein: CASSLFVRSTDTQYF

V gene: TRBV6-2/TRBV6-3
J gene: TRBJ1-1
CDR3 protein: CASSFQVENTEAFF

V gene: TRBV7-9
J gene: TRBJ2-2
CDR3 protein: CASSLQGLNTGELFF

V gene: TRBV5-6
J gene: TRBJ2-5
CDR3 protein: CASSVARLASETQYF

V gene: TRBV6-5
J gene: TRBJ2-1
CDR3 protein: CASSTSLNEQFF

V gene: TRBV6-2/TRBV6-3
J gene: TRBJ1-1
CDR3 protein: CASSYSDRVEAFF

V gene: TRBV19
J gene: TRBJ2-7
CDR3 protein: CASRNRGSYEQYF

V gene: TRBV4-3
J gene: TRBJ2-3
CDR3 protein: CASSPRTSGTDTQYF

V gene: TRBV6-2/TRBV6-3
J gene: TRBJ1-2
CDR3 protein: CASSYPTGTEYGYTF

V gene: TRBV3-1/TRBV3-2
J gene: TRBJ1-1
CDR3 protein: CASSPWTENTEAFF

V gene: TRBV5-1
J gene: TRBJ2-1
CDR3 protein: CASSNEFGGRGNEQFF

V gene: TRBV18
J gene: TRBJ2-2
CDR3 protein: CASSPPVRGELFF

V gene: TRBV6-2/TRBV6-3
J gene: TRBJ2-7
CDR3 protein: CASSYSSYTSGVSYEQYF

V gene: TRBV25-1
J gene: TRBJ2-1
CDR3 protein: CASSPGQGVDEQFF

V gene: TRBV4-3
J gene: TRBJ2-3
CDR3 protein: CASSQRLRDTQYF

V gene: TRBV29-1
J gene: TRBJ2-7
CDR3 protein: CSVEEIGTGDEQYF

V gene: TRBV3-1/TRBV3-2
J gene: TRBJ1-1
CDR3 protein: CASSQVIRAGNTEAFF

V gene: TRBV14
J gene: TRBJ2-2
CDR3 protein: CASSQVVRSESIGELFF

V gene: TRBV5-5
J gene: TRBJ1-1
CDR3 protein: CASSLSLSTVNTEAFF

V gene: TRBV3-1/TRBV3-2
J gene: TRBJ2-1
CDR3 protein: CASSQDRAWGVLNNEQFF

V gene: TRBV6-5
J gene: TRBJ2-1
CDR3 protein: CASSSSGTAYNEQFF

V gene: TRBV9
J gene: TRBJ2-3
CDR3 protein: CASSSQTSGSTDTQYF

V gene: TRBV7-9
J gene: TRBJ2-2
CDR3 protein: CASSSQFTGELFF

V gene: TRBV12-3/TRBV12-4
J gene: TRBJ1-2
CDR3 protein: CASSRDNYGYTF

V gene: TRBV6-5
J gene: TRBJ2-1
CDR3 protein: CASSYHGTGRDEQFF

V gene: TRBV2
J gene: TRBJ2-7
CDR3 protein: CASRRFLWEQYF

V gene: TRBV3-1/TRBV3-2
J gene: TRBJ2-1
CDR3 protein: CASSDRGEQFF

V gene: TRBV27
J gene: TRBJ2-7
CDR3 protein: CASSLRQAAYEQYF

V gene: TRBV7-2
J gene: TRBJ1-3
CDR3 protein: CASSLAPRFRGSGNTIYF